This TCR beta chain stems from a study of OX40 agonist ivuxolimab in advanced cancers. Study at large: The study treated patients with ivuxolimab, an agonistic anti-OX40 (CD134) antibody.

Sequencing used immunoSEQ multiplex PCR; TCRdb keeps in-frame clones, though not all of them. The sample includes approximately 59,000 clones, approximately 88% of them seen just once. This CDR3 spans 15 amino acids. Germline-derived CDR1 and CDR2 are SGHVS and FNYEAQ. V was shortened by 1 base and J by 4 bases, with 11 bases between the two germline ends. The sequencing used CD4+ or CD8+ T cells sorted from blood, collected in a trial of the OX40 agonist ivuxolimab. The clonotype was recovered from an adult with an advanced solid tumor such as melanoma, head and neck, liver or kidney cancer. The chain is built from TRBV7-6 and TRBJ2-1; tentatively, D is TRBD2 (6 bases). In nucleotides, the CDR3 is TGTGCCAGCAGCTTAGGATCCAGCGGGTACAATGAGCAGTTCTTC. Translating it yields CASSLGSSGYNEQFF.